This is a list of T cell receptor beta chains from one sample in a study of blood T cell repertoires in COVID-19. The repertoire was sequenced with immunoSEQ multiplex PCR; TCRdb's copy has only in-frame clones and lacks some. Of fewer than 80,000 clones listed, 88% were seen once; the top ten hold roughly a fifth. Sequenced input: peripheral blood. These receptors all stem from a human donor in a cohort sampled during active COVID-19. CDR3s include the opening cysteine and the closing phenylalanine or tryptophan. The order of the fields is clone size, D gene, J gene, V gene, CDR3 protein, CDR3 DNA. A D gene is named only where the DNA matches it firmly. Clone size is given for some rows only: seen once, a few or many times, or a class if the clone is expanded.

- | TRBD2 | TRBJ2-1 | TRBV6-1 | CASSATSGIYNEQFF | TGTGCCAGCAGTGCTACTAGCGGAATCTACAATGAGCAGTTCTTC
- | TRBD1 | TRBJ1-2 | TRBV4-1 | CASSPDRGVVGYTF | TGCGCCAGCAGCCCGGACAGGGGTGTCGTTGGCTACACCTTC
once | - | TRBJ2-1 | TRBV5-1 | CASSLGSSYNEQFF | TGCGCCAGCAGCTTGGGCAGCTCCTACAATGAGCAGTTCTTC
- | - | TRBJ2-7 | TRBV10-3 | CAISPKQGRYEQYF | TGTGCCATCAGTCCTAAACAGGGAAGGTACGAGCAGTACTTC
- | TRBD1 | TRBJ1-6 | TRBV4-3 | CASSQELAQGNSPLHF | TGCGCCAGCAGCCAAGAGTTGGCACAGGGGAACTCACCCCTCCACTTT
- | - | TRBJ2-2 | TRBV7-8 | CASSLVLTGELFF | TGTGCCAGCAGCTTAGTTCTCACCGGGGAGCTGTTTTTT
- | TRBD1 | TRBJ2-1 | TRBV18 | CASSPLGTATSYNEQFF | TGTGCCAGCTCACCCCTTGGGACAGCTACATCCTACAATGAGCAGTTCTTC
- | TRBD1 | TRBJ1-6 | TRBV6-6 | CASSPRPPSSGTGSSYNSPLHF | TGTGCCAGCAGTCCAAGGCCCCCGTCTTCCGGGACAGGCAGCTCCTATAATTCACCCCTCCACTTT
- | - | TRBJ1-6 | TRBV11-2 | CASSLNNSPLYF | TGTGCCAGCAGCTTAAACAATTCACCCCTCTACTTT
- | - | TRBJ1-4 | TRBV18 | CASSPTQGTNEKLFF | TGTGCCAGCTCACCGACTCAGGGGACTAATGAAAAACTGTTTTTT
- | - | TRBJ2-1 | TRBV7-2 | CASSIGTLSYNEQFF | TGTGCCAGCAGCATAGGGACACTCTCCTACAATGAGCAGTTCTTC
- | TRBD1 | TRBJ2-2 | TRBV11-2 | CASSLLGQDTGELFF | TGTGCCAGCAGCTTATTGGGACAGGATACCGGGGAGCTGTTTTTT
- | - | TRBJ2-5 | TRBV20-1 | CSASYGGNQETQYF | TGCAGTGCTAGTTATGGCGGGAACCAAGAGACCCAGTACTTC
- | TRBD1 | TRBJ2-1 | TRBV3-1/TRBV3-2 | CASSRAPLHRGSYNEQFF | TGTGCCAGCAGCAGGGCCCCACTCCACAGGGGCTCCTACAATGAGCAGTTCTTC
- | TRBD1 | TRBJ1-4 | TRBV2 | CASRGQTTTNEKLFF | TGTGCCAGCAGGGGACAGACTACAACTAATGAAAAACTGTTTTTT
- | TRBD1 | TRBJ2-3 | TRBV30 | CAWTGQGLTTDTQYF | TGTGCCTGGACGGGACAGGGTCTTACCACAGATACGCAGTATTTT
- | TRBD1 | TRBJ1-2 | TRBV4-1 | CASSQDSTGGDPYTF | TGCGCCAGCAGCCAAGATTCGACAGGGGGGGACCCCTACACCTTC
- | - | TRBJ2-3 | TRBV13 | CASSLDGGRIDTQYF | TGTGCCAGCAGCCTCGATGGGGGGAGGATAGATACGCAGTATTTT
- | - | TRBJ2-2 | TRBV27 | CASSLSLVNTGELFF | TGTGCCAGCAGTTTATCTTTAGTGAACACCGGGGAGCTGTTTTTT
- | TRBD1 | TRBJ2-2 | TRBV5-8 | CASRQNRGRRTGELFF | TGTGCCAGCAGGCAAAACAGGGGGCGACGAACCGGGGAGCTGTTTTTT
once | - | TRBJ1-4 | TRBV29-1 | CSVEAQGSDEKLFF | TGCAGCGTTGAAGCACAGGGAAGCGATGAAAAACTGTTTTTT
- | - | TRBJ2-2 | TRBV19 | CASSQGWNTGELFF | TGTGCCAGTAGTCAGGGCTGGAACACCGGGGAGCTGTTTTTT
- | - | TRBJ2-5 | TRBV2 | CASSEDGLQETQYF | TGTGCCAGCAGTGAAGACGGACTCCAAGAGACCCAGTACTTC
- | - | TRBJ2-7 | TRBV28 | CASTPRLGSGLYEQYF | TGTGCCAGCACCCCCCGGCTCGGCAGCGGGCTCTACGAGCAGTACTTC
- | - | TRBJ1-1 | TRBV28 | CASRRDTEAFF | TGTGCCAGCCGGAGGGACACTGAAGCTTTCTTT
- | - | TRBJ2-3 | TRBV11-3 | CASSPSLETDTQYF | TGTGCCAGCAGCCCCAGTCTTGAAACAGATACGCAGTATTTT
- | - | TRBJ2-1 | TRBV7-3 | CASSPMSPASEQFF | TGTGCCAGCAGCCCAATGTCACCTGCGAGTGAGCAGTTCTTC
- | - | TRBJ1-3 | TRBV6-5 | CASSFSPGLSGNTIYF | TGTGCCAGCAGTTTCAGCCCAGGGCTCTCTGGAAACACCATATATTTT
once | TRBD1 | TRBJ1-1 | TRBV28 | CASSPGTGAQDTEAFF | TGTGCCAGCAGCCCCGGGACAGGGGCCCAAGACACTGAAGCTTTCTTT
- | - | TRBJ1-6 | TRBV25-1 | CASSELRGSPLHF | TGTGCCAGCAGTGAACTAAGAGGTTCACCCCTCCACTTT
- | TRBD1 | TRBJ2-1 | TRBV24-1 | CATSDSGTGTYYEQFF | TGTGCCACCAGTGACAGCGGGACAGGGACTTATTATGAGCAGTTCTTC
- | - | TRBJ1-6 | TRBV28 | CASSLTAIRNSPLHF | TGTGCCAGCAGTTTAACAGCCATTAGGAATTCACCCCTCCACTTT
- | TRBD1 | TRBJ1-1 | TRBV7-2 | CASRHDREKAFF | TGTGCCAGCCGACACGACAGGGAGAAAGCTTTCTTT
- | - | TRBJ2-7 | TRBV27 | CASSPAGRLYEQYF | TGTGCCAGCAGTCCAGCGGGCCGTCTCTACGAGCAGTACTTC
- | - | TRBJ2-7 | TRBV27 | CASSLGRNYEQYF | TGTGCCAGCAGTTTGGGCAGAAACTACGAGCAGTACTTC
- | TRBD1 | TRBJ1-1 | TRBV19 | CASSTRQGGTEAFF | TGTGCCAGTAGTACGAGACAGGGTGGGACTGAAGCTTTCTTT
- | - | TRBJ1-3 | TRBV27 | CASSPSRGNTIYF | TGTGCCAGCAGTCCCTCGCGCGGAAACACCATATATTTT
- | - | TRBJ2-1 | TRBV6-5 | CASREAGDNEQFF | TGTGCCAGCAGGGAGGCCGGAGACAATGAGCAGTTCTTC
- | - | TRBJ1-3 | TRBV28 | CASTRWGTGNTIYF | TGTGCCAGCACCCGTTGGGGCACTGGAAACACCATATATTTT
- | - | TRBJ2-1 | TRBV29-1 | CSVESGEQFF | TGCAGCGTTGAGTCCGGTGAGCAGTTCTTC
- | TRBD1 | TRBJ1-6 | TRBV3-1/TRBV3-2 | CASSLQGNNSPLHF | TGTGCCAGCAGCTTACAGGGGAACAATTCACCCCTCCACTTT
- | - | TRBJ1-2 | TRBV3-1/TRBV3-2 | CASSQPRQRNNYGYTF | TGTGCCAGCAGCCAGCCAAGACAGAGAAATAACTATGGCTACACCTTC
few | TRBD1 | TRBJ2-7 | TRBV28 | CASSTQGYEQYF | TGTGCCAGCAGCACACAGGGGTACGAGCAGTACTTC
- | - | TRBJ2-1 | TRBV4-1 | CASSQDPRQSTVRNEQFF | TGCGCCAGCAGCCAAGATCCCAGACAGTCCACGGTTAGGAATGAGCAGTTCTTC
- | TRBD2 | TRBJ2-5 | TRBV2 | CASSEEAVAGGGETQYF | TGTGCCAGCAGTGAAGAGGCGGTAGCGGGGGGAGGGGAGACCCAGTACTTC
- | TRBD1 | TRBJ1-3 | TRBV7-6 | CASSLGTGIYSGNTIYF | TGTGCCAGCAGCCTTGGGACAGGAATTTACTCTGGAAACACCATATATTTT
- | - | TRBJ2-5 | TRBV5-1 | CASSPGQLQETQYF | TGCGCCAGCAGCCCCGGACAGCTTCAAGAGACCCAGTACTTC
- | TRBD2 | TRBJ2-7 | TRBV25-1 | CASSDLSGVSYEQYF | TGTGCCAGCAGTGACCTTAGCGGGGTCTCCTACGAGCAGTACTTC
- | - | TRBJ2-3 | TRBV4-1 | CASSQDRNGRGTDTQYF | TGCGCCAGCAGCCAAGATAGGAACGGGAGAGGCACAGATACGCAGTATTTT
- | TRBD1 | TRBJ2-4 | TRBV7-2 | CASSFRDRGNIQYF | TGTGCCAGCAGCTTTCGCGACAGGGGGAACATTCAGTACTTC
- | TRBD1 | TRBJ1-2 | TRBV5-4 | CASTPTGGSWYGYTF | TGTGCCAGCACACCGACAGGGGGCAGTTGGTATGGCTACACCTTC
- | - | TRBJ2-6 | TRBV5-5 | CASSSIRGSGANVLTF | TGTGCCAGCAGTTCCATTCGGGGGTCTGGGGCCAACGTCCTGACTTTC